The 20 T cell receptor beta chains reported below all come from one sample, sequenced in a study of beta chain features in type 1 diabetes. Study-wide results and caveats: Shortening of TCRB CDR3s, moderate but significant, appeared in all four CD4+ subsets of Type 1 diabetes patients.

The study reverse transcribed the entire isolated RNA, so it sequenced expressed TCRB transcripts. The data were produced by immunoSEQ multiplex PCR, yet TCRdb's version contains in-frame clones alone and is incomplete. Seen here are hundreds of thousands of clones, roughly an eighth observed once, and the top ten hold 0.02% to 0.025%. The antigens these receptors bind are not known. Specimen: naive CD4+ T cells from blood. The receptors come from a man younger than 35 with type 1 diabetes.

This clone was seen a handful of times. The chain carries TRBV30 and TRBJ1-4, with D hard to call. The CDR3 length is 11 residues. V lost 5 bases and J lost 7, with 8 bases in between. CDR1 is GTSNPN and CDR2 is SVGIG in the germline V gene (reference sequence). CDR3 bases: TGTGCCTGGTCAAGGAGTGAAAAACTGTTTTTT. Its translation is CAWSRSEKLFF.

This clone appeared a few times. The chain has TRBV6-4 and TRBJ2-1; 8 bases agree with TRBD2. Germline loops: CDR1 MRHNA, CDR2 SNTAGT. With 6 bases clipped from V and 6 bases from J, the junction kept 7 bases outside the gene matches. The CDR3 runs to 14 residues. The CDR3 loop is CASSPLAGGNEQFF. The CDR3 nucleotides are TGTGCCAGCAGCCCACTGGCGGGGGGCAATGAGCAGTTCTTC.

Comments on this clone: The sample carries other DNA sequences with the same CDR3. The chain carries TRBV7-7 and TRBJ2-3; 10 positions match TRBD1. The CDR3 consists of 14 residues. The V gene end was trimmed by 5 bases and the J gene end by 4 bases; junction bases not matched to a gene: 3. The germline CDR1 and CDR2 sequences are SSHAT and FNYEAQ (reference sequence). CDR3 bases: TGTGCCAGCAGCCCTGGGACAGGGGCAGATACGCAGTATTTT. Residues: CASSPGTGADTQYF.

The chain joins TRBV28 to TRBJ2-7, with D perhaps matching TRBD1 (5 bases). Trimming took 7 bases from V and 0 from J, leaving 10 bases between them. Germline CDR1 reads MDHEN; CDR2 reads SYDVKM. The CDR3 is 13 amino acids. This CDR3 is CASTAGHSYEQYF. The CDR3 nucleotides read TGTGCCAGCACCGCAGGGCACTCCTACGAGCAGTACTTC.

This clone was counted a few times. This chain connects TRBV7-3 to TRBJ2-6; 8 bases agree with TRBD1. J lost 0 bases, V lost 5 bases, and 6 bases had no gene match. In germline, CDR1 is SGHTA, CDR2 FQGTGA. The CDR3 is 17 residues long. Here the CDR3 reads CASSRTGLSSGANVLTF. The CDR3 DNA is TGTGCCAGCAGCCGGACAGGGTTGAGCTCTGGGGCCAACGTCCTGACTTTC.

Only a few counts were recorded for this clone. The CDR3 here is CASSAKRDTPSGYTF. The CDR3 DNA sequence: TGTGCCAGCAGTGCGAAGCGGGACACCCCTAGTGGCTACACCTTC. The V and J genes are TRBV2 and TRBJ1-2; a weak D match, TRBD1 (6 bases). Trimming took off 4 bases at V and 7 bases at J, with 19 bases between the two ends. This CDR3 contains 15 residues. Germline CDR1 and CDR2: SNHLY and FYNNEI.

The rearrangement joins TRBV10-3 to TRBJ1-3; the D is unclear. V lost 8 bases to trimming and J lost 3 bases, with 11 bases between them. The CDR3 is 13 residues long. Per germline, CDR1 ENHRY and CDR2 SYGVKD. The CDR3 reads CAIGQDFGNTIYF. The CDR3 DNA reads as TGTGCCATCGGCCAGGATTTTGGAAACACCATATATTTT.

This clone was picked up a small number of times. The gene calls are TRBV7-9 and TRBJ1-6; 7 positions match TRBD1. Germline CDR1 SEHNR, CDR2 FQNEAQ (reference sequence). CDR3 length: 13 amino acids. V dropped 5 bases and J dropped 10; count of bases not matched to a gene: 5. This CDR3 reads CASSRQGYSPLHF. CDR3 coding DNA: TGTGCCAGCAGCCGACAGGGCTACTCACCCCTCCACTTT. Full variable domain (outside the CDR3, taken from reference TRBV7-9 and TRBJ1-6): DTGVSQNPRHKITKRGQNVTFRCDPISEHNRLYWYRQTLGQGPEFLTYFQNEAQLEKSRLLSDRFSAERPKGSFSTLEIQRTEQGDSAMYLCASSRQGYSPLHFGNGTRLTVT.

The V call is TRBV7-2, the J call TRBJ2-3; D call uncertain. CDR1 and CDR2 (germline): SGHTA, FQGNSA. The CDR3 runs 14 residues. V lost 1 base, J lost 2 bases, and 7 bases lay in between. CDR3 nucleotide sequence: TGTGCCAGCAGCTTAGGGATCCACACAGATACGCAGTATTTT. It specifies CASSLGIHTDTQYF. Using reference TRBV7-2 and TRBJ2-3 for the parts outside the CDR3, the full variable domain is GAGVSQSPSNKVTEKGKDVELRCDPISGHTALYWYRQSLGQGLEFLIYFQGNSAPDKSGLPSDRFSAERTGGSVSTLTIQRTQQEDSAVYLCASSLGIHTDTQYFGPGTRLTVL.

This clone has only a few counts. The J gene is TRBJ2-3, the V gene TRBV28; 12 bases line up with TRBD2. V was clipped by 5 bases and J by 4 bases; unmatched bases: 7. This CDR3 comprises 16 residues. CDR1 and CDR2 from the germline V gene are MDHEN and SYDVKM. CDR3 sequence (DNA): TGTGCCAGCAGTACCCCGGGACTAGCGGGCGCAGATACGCAGTATTTT. Amino acid sequence: CASSTPGLAGADTQYF.

This clone was counted a few times. The rearrangement links TRBV19 to TRBJ2-5; D is possibly TRBD1 (6 bases). V was clipped by 7 bases and J by 4 bases, with 10 bases between them. This CDR3 is built from 12 residues. Germline V gene sequence: CDR1 LNHDA, CDR2 SQIVND (reference sequence). CDR3 amino acids: CASMNRAETQYF. The CDR3 nucleotides read TGTGCCAGTATGAACAGGGCAGAGACCCAGTACTTC.

This chain links TRBV7-9 with TRBJ1-2, with D tentatively TRBD1 (5 bases). The CDR3 has 15 amino acids. CDR1 SEHNR and CDR2 FQNEAQ come from the germline V gene (reference sequence). V was cut by 3 bases and J by 4 bases, with 15 bases left in between. The CDR3 DNA sequence: TGTGCCAGCAGCTTTCCCGAGGGGATCCGCTATGGCTACACCTTC. Translated: CASSFPEGIRYGYTF.

Only a few counts were recorded for this clone. The chain is built from TRBV7-9 and TRBJ2-3; D is unclear. This CDR3 comprises 14 residues. The V gene lost 3 bases and the J gene lost 4 bases, with 11 bases spanning the gap. In germline, CDR1 is SEHNR, CDR2 FQNEAQ (reference sequence). CDR3 nucleotide sequence: TGTGCCAGCAGCTTGGACCAAGGGTCAGATACGCAGTATTTT. Amino acids: CASSLDQGSDTQYF.

A few counts support this clone. This chain joins TRBV29-1 and TRBJ1-1; D is perhaps TRBD1 (6 bases). Germline loops: CDR1 SQVTM, CDR2 ANQGSEA. V lost 3 bases and J 3 bases, leaving 11 bases between the germline ends. This CDR3 has 13 residues. CDR3 DNA: TGCAGCGTTGAGAAGGGGGTATACACTGAAGCTTTCTTT. Encoded protein: CSVEKGVYTEAFF.

In this sample, this clone turned up a few times. The gene calls are TRBV14 and TRBJ2-7; 9 bases match TRBD1. Germline CDR1 reads SGHDN; CDR2 reads FVKESK. The CDR3 is 17 amino acids. V lost 0 bases and J lost 5; bases outside the gene matches: 11. Here the CDR3 reads CASSQESGDRVDHEQYF. Written as DNA, the CDR3 is TGTGCCAGCAGCCAAGAAAGTGGGGACAGGGTGGACCACGAGCAGTACTTC.

This clone has a handful of counts. The chain recombines TRBV10-3 with TRBJ2-6; D remains unclear. The ends were cut back, 3 bases at V and 3 bases at J, with 9 bases in the middle. The CDR3 is 15 amino acids. Germline V gives CDR1 ENHRY, CDR2 SYGVKD. The CDR3: CAISESVDGANVLTF. In DNA form, the CDR3 reads TGTGCCATCAGTGAATCGGTGGATGGGGCCAACGTCCTGACTTTC.

There are a few counts of this clone. V gene TRBV5-4 combines with J gene TRBJ1-3; unclear D gene. CDR3 length: 12 residues. V dropped 3 bases and J dropped 7 bases, with 8 bases sitting between them. CDR1 and CDR2 (germline): SGHNT, YYREEE (reference sequence). The DNA for the CDR3 is TGTGCCAGCAGCTCGTTGGGGAACACCATATATTTT. As protein: CASSSLGNTIYF.

This clone was seen more than once but under ten times. The chain links TRBV30 to TRBJ2-1; D is uncertain. CDR1 is GTSNPN and CDR2 is SVGIG in the germline V gene (reference sequence). The CDR3 sequence is 14 residues long. V lost 4 bases and J lost 0, with 10 bases in between. The CDR3 DNA sequence: TGTGCCTGGACCTCGCAGAGCTCCTACAATGAGCAGTTCTTC. Protein sequence: CAWTSQSSYNEQFF.

This clone has more than one count but fewer than ten. Germline and junction disagree at one end, which may indicate a read error. The chain is built from TRBV4-1 and TRBJ2-6, with D unclear. The CDR3 loop spans 14 amino acids. Germline CDR1 is MGHRA and CDR2 is YSYEKL. CDR3 in amino acids: CASSPSTGANVLTF. DNA of the CDR3: TGTGCCAGCAGCCCCTCCACTGGGGCCAACGTCCTGACTTTC.

The rearrangement links TRBV9 to TRBJ2-1, with 8 bases aligning to TRBD2. V gave up 6 bases and J gave up 5 bases; unmatched junction bases: 10. Looked up from germline, CDR1 is SGDLS and CDR2 is YYNGEE. This CDR3 is built from 15 residues. Written as DNA, the CDR3 is TGTGCCAGCACCAGAGCGGGGGTACCTGACAATGAGCAGTTCTTC. Translating gives CASTRAGVPDNEQFF.